There are many counts of the clone carrying this T cell receptor (beta chain). Its antigen is not known. The length of the CDR3 is 15 residues. Each sample gave at least 6 million isolated PBMCs. Together with a sample-barcoded 5' primer, a J-beta primer mix was included in a second PCR lasting about 6 to 11 cycles. Per sample, CDR3-containing paired-end reads numbered at least 3 million. One entry per CDR3 protein results from TCRdb running MiXCR on the 5' RACE reads. Of about 640,000 distinct CDR3 sequences in the sample, approximately 30% are singletons; the top ten hold 15% to 18%. The sample is drawn from a study of blood T cells in healthy people across ages. Study findings and constraints: Bulk PBMC profiling left naive and antigen-experienced comparisons inconclusive. TCR beta diversity tracked closely with naive T cell percentage.

The clonotype originates from a woman aged 80 or over in good health. The chain joins TRBV21-1 to TRBJ2-1; whether TRBD1, the table's D call, matches the DNA was not checked. TRBV21-1 is flagged as a pseudogene. The material sequenced was blood. The CDR3 protein is CASKKRGQGVDEQFF. The CDR3 DNA is TGTGCCAGCAAAAAGAGGGGACAGGGAGTAGATGAGCAGTTCTTC.